Reported below is one TCR beta chain. Germline CDR1 MNHEY, CDR2 SMNVEV (reference sequence). The J segment lost 3 bases and the V segment lost 3 bases, leaving 5 bases of the junction unmatched. The CDR3 runs 15 residues. This entry is derived from a study of blood T cell repertoires in COVID-19. Across the whole study: Spain, Italy and the United States supplied samples that represented acute and convalescent COVID-19.

As originally analysed: Reference gene primers were amplified, and this amplification served to estimate nucleated cell counts. Measured with immunoSEQ multiplex PCR; TCRdb has only the in-frame clones, and not every one. The DNA was the basis for D and trimming; V, J and clone size are from that table. The top ten hold 1.5% of the sample, which has over 200,000 clones, around 88% seen once. The chain couples TRBV27 to TRBJ2-7, with 10 bases matching TRBD1. The material sequenced was peripheral blood. This sequence was found in a man younger than 35 with active or convalescent COVID-19. CDR3 protein: CASSLTGTGDYEQYF. For the CDR3, the DNA is TGTGCCAGCAGTTTGACCGGGACAGGGGACTACGAGCAGTACTTC.